This entry features one T cell receptor beta chain sequence. The data originate from a study of control samples from healthy donors and cancer patients. TCRdb's table, derived via immunoSEQ multiplex PCR, lists solely in-frame clones and lacks some. The table lists tens of thousands of clones, more than 85% of them singletons. Germline values: CDR1 KGHSH, CDR2 LQKENI. V lost 11 bases and J 2 bases, leaving 21 bases between the germline ends. There are 15 residues in the CDR3. The chain links TRBV18 to TRBJ1-1, with D perhaps TRBD1 (5 bases). The TCR originated in a woman in her thirties in good health. What was sequenced was blood. CDR3 amino acids: CAGSRAGTDNTEAFF. The DNA for the CDR3 is TGTGCCGGATCTCGGGCCGGGACGGATAACACTGAAGCTTTCTTT.